Below, 22 T cell receptor beta chains from the same sample are listed, as sequenced in a study of blood T cell repertoires in COVID-19. Method: immunoSEQ multiplex PCR; TCRdb's copy keeps in-frame clones and lacks some. The sample records some 100,000 clones, more than 90% being singletons. The source material was peripheral blood. The receptors here all came from a man between 70 and 80 years old with acute or convalescent COVID-19.

V usage is TRBV12-3 or TRBV12-4 and J usage is TRBJ1-2, with 7 bases lining up with TRBD1. The CDR3 sequence is 13 residues long. J lost 6 bases, V lost 3 bases, and 4 bases had no gene match. CDR3 DNA: TGTGCCAGCAGTTTTGGGCAGGGGGATGGCTACACCTTC. As protein: CASSFGQGDGYTF.

The rearrangement uses TRBV7-9 and TRBJ2-7, with TRBD1 matching over 9 bases. V shed 5 bases and J 4 bases; nucleotides not matched to a gene: 9. CDR3 size: 15 residues. The germline CDR1 and CDR2 sequences are SEHNR and FQNEAQ (reference sequence). The CDR3 DNA follows: TGTGCCAGCAGCCTAGGACAGGGGCTGATGTACGAGCAGTACTTC. Residues: CASSLGQGLMYEQYF.

The chain has TRBV7-2 and TRBJ2-1; 13 positions match TRBD2. The CDR3 has 18 amino acids. Germline V gives CDR1 SGHTA, CDR2 FQGNSA. Trimming at V came to 3 bases and at J to 10 bases, leaving 15 bases not matched to a gene. The CDR3: CASSFAVRTSGSGSEQFF. DNA for the CDR3: TGTGCCAGCAGCTTCGCTGTCCGGACTAGCGGGAGTGGGAGCGAGCAGTTCTTC. Together with reference TRBV7-2 and TRBJ2-1, the CDR3 gives the full variable domain: GAGVSQSPSNKVTEKGKDVELRCDPISGHTALYWYRQSLGQGLEFLIYFQGNSAPDKSGLPSDRFSAERTGGSVSTLTIQRTQQEDSAVYLCASSFAVRTSGSGSEQFFGPGTRLTVL.

This chain links TRBV29-1 with TRBJ1-2; 8 nucleotides align to TRBD1. Losses at the gene ends were 6 bases for V and 4 bases for J; bases not matched to a gene: 10. The CDR3 loop spans 14 amino acids. CDR1 is SQVTM and CDR2 is ANQGSEA in the germline V gene. CDR3 sequence reads: CSVGKGQDTYGYTF. The CDR3 coding sequence is TGCAGCGTCGGAAAGGGACAGGACACCTATGGCTACACCTTC.

The chain links TRBV18 to TRBJ1-4; no clear D. Germline V gene lookup returns CDR1 KGHSH and CDR2 LQKENI. V shed 10 bases and J shed 0 bases, with 15 bases lying between them. This CDR3 is built from 15 residues. CDR3: CATSLVSATNEKLFF. CDR3 DNA sequence: TGTGCCACTTCCCTTGTCTCCGCAACTAATGAAAAACTGTTTTTT. The full variable domain, with the rest looked up from reference TRBV18 and TRBJ1-4, is NAGVMQNPRHLVRRRGQEARLRCSPMKGHSHVYWYRQLPEEGLKFMVYLQKENIIDESGMPKERFSAEFPKEGPSILRIQQVVRGDSAAYFCATSLVSATNEKLFFGSGTQLSVL.

V and J are TRBV6-6 and TRBJ2-7; D may be TRBD1 (6 bases). The CDR3 is made up of 13 amino acids. Germline V gene sequence: CDR1 MNHNY, CDR2 SVGAGI (reference sequence). Trimming took off 8 bases at V and 5 bases at J, with 16 bases between the two ends. The CDR3 region has the DNA TGTGCCAGCGACCCGGGACATTTGAACGAGCAGTACTTC. This sequence encodes CASDPGHLNEQYF.

V is TRBV4-1 and J is TRBJ1-5; the D gene is possibly TRBD1 (6 bases). The CDR3 sequence is 16 residues long. From germline, CDR1 is MGHRA and CDR2 YSYEKL. Trimming took off 2 bases at V and 0 bases at J, with 11 bases between the two ends. The CDR3 region is CASSQTIQGSNQPQHF. Written as DNA, the CDR3 is TGCGCCAGCAGCCAAACGATACAGGGTAGCAATCAGCCCCAGCATTTT.

V is TRBV11-3 and J is TRBJ1-1; TRBD1 might be the D (6 bases). Germline CDR1 is SGHNT and CDR2 is YENEEA. With 1 base removed from V and 1 base from J, the gap between germline ends came to 10 bases. The CDR3 has 15 amino acids. The CDR3 loop reads CASSLVGQPNTEAFF. CDR3 coding DNA: TGTGCCAGCAGCTTAGTGGGACAACCGAACACTGAAGCTTTCTTT.

This chain uses TRBV11-2 with TRBJ1-2; no firm D call. Germline-derived CDR1 and CDR2 are SGHAT and FQNNGV. This CDR3 spans 15 amino acids. Trimming took off 3 bases at V and 0 bases at J, with 11 bases between the two ends. In DNA, the CDR3 is TGTGCCAGCAGCTTGGGGAGGACCACTAACTATGGCTACACCTTC. This encodes CASSLGRTTNYGYTF.

This rearrangement joins TRBV6-2 or TRBV6-3 to TRBJ1-1, with D maybe TRBD1 (6 bases). Germline CDR1 MNHEY, CDR2 SVGEGT. The CDR3 extends over 13 amino acids. Between the trimmed V and J ends, which lost 0 bases and 5 bases, there was a span of 7 bases. The CDR3 DNA reads TGTGCCAGCAGTTACTCGCAGGGGACTGAAGCTTTCTTT. It is translated as CASSYSQGTEAFF.

The chain uses TRBV27 and TRBJ2-7; 8 bases align to TRBD1. CDR3 length equals 13 residues. The ends lost 8 bases at V and 7 bases at J; junction bases unmatched: 10. Germline values: CDR1 MNHEY, CDR2 SMNVEV (reference sequence). CDR3 loop: CASFGTGPGEQYF. The CDR3 nucleotides read TGTGCCAGCTTTGGGACAGGCCCTGGGGAGCAGTACTTC.

V and J are TRBV10-2 and TRBJ1-3, with TRBD1 matching 8 bases. The trim removed 6 bases at V and 0 bases at J, leaving 4 bases unmatched. CDR1 WSHSY and CDR2 SAAADI come from the germline V gene. The CDR3 runs 15 residues. CDR3 in DNA: TGCGCCAGCAGGACAGGGGCAAACTCTGGAAACACCATATATTTT. Its protein product is CASRTGANSGNTIYF.

V gene TRBV29-1 combines with J gene TRBJ2-2; TRBD2 is a possible D gene (5 bases). The V gene lost 7 bases and the J gene lost 11 bases, with 17 bases spanning the gap. Germline-derived CDR1 and CDR2 are SQVTM and ANQGSEA. CDR3 length equals 12 residues. The CDR3 loop is CSAGVPGPELFF. As DNA, the CDR3 is TGCAGCGCCGGGGTCCCAGGACCTGAGCTGTTTTTT.

J is TRBJ2-5 and V is TRBV2; possibly TRBD2 for D (5 bases). Germline-derived CDR1 and CDR2 are SNHLY and FYNNEI. The CDR3 is 14 amino acids. V lost 5 bases, J lost 4 bases, and 14 bases lay in between. The CDR3 loop reads CASSKGVLGETQYF. The CDR3 bases are TGTGCCAGCAGTAAGGGAGTTCTTGGAGAGACCCAGTACTTC.

The chain employs TRBV19 and TRBJ2-3; TRBD1 is a possible D gene (8 bases). CDR3 length equals 17 residues. Germline V gene data show CDR1 as LNHDA and CDR2 as SQIVND (reference sequence). Deletions cut 6 bases from V and 0 bases from J, with 19 bases between. CDR3 loop: CASRKNRGGISTDTQYF. CDR3 nucleotide sequence: TGTGCCAGTAGGAAAAACAGGGGGGGAATTAGCACAGATACGCAGTATTTT.

The chain uses TRBV4-3 and TRBJ2-7, with 7 bases lining up with TRBD2. The J segment lost 1 base and the V segment lost 0 bases, leaving 9 bases of the junction unmatched. Germline lookup yields CDR1 LGHNA and CDR2 YSLEER. The CDR3 sequence is 17 residues long. CDR3 coding DNA: TGCGCCAGCAGCCAAGAATTTTTGCGGGAGCTGTCCTACGAGCAGTACTTC. Its protein is CASSQEFLRELSYEQYF.

The chain recombines TRBV9 with TRBJ1-1; D possibly corresponds to TRBD1 (5 bases). This CDR3 contains 14 residues. Trimming cost V 0 bases and J 1 base, with 7 bases left between them. The germline V gene encodes CDR1 SGDLS and CDR2 YYNGEE. DNA of the CDR3: TGTGCCAGCAGCGTAGCAGGGCCGAACACTGAAGCTTTCTTT. Its translation is CASSVAGPNTEAFF.

V gene TRBV2 combines with J gene TRBJ1-6, with 7 positions matching TRBD1. The V and J ends lost 3 bases and 10 bases, in that order; junction bases with no gene match: 9. CDR1 is SNHLY, CDR2 FYNNEI, per germline. This CDR3 has 15 residues. The DNA for the CDR3 is TGTGCCAGCAGTGATCGGGACAGCCACGGGTCACCCCTCCACTTT. It yields the protein CASSDRDSHGSPLHF.

V is TRBV6-1 and J is TRBJ1-5, with D possibly TRBD1 on 5 matching bases. Germline values: CDR1 MNHNS, CDR2 SASEGT. With 0 bases removed from V and 2 bases from J, the gap between germline ends came to 11 bases. The CDR3 has 16 residues. CDR3 in amino acids: CASSEARGTGNQPQHF. CDR3 nucleotide sequence: TGTGCCAGCAGTGAAGCCCGGGGGACTGGCAATCAGCCCCAGCATTTT.

The rearrangement joins TRBV7-9 to TRBJ1-6, with D maybe TRBD1 (6 bases). This CDR3 contains 15 residues. The germline V and J ends were trimmed by 5 bases and 5 bases, with 13 bases remaining between them. Germline CDR1 SEHNR, CDR2 FQNEAQ (reference sequence). The DNA of the CDR3 is TGTGCCAGCAGCACGGACAGTCCCAATAATTCACCCCTCCACTTT. As protein: CASSTDSPNNSPLHF.

The chain recombines TRBV15 with TRBJ1-1, with unresolved D. Trimming removed 0 bases from V and 1 base from J, with 6 bases in between. Germline loops: CDR1 LNHNV, CDR2 YYDKDF (reference sequence). This CDR3 contains 14 residues. In DNA, the CDR3 is TGTGCCACCAGCAGAGAACAGTGGAACACTGAAGCTTTCTTT. Amino acid sequence: CATSREQWNTEAFF.

The CDR3 coding sequence is TGTGCCAGTAATATCCAGGGAGGTTACGAGCAGTACTTC. Translating gives CASNIQGGYEQYF. The chain has TRBV19 and TRBJ2-7, with a possible D match to TRBD2 (6 bases). The CDR3 extends over 13 amino acids. The germline gives CDR1 LNHDA, CDR2 SQIVND (reference sequence). V was pared by 7 bases and J by 4 bases, with 14 bases between.